This T cell receptor (beta chain) was found in a study of PD-1 blockade in classical Hodgkin lymphoma. Study context: Intravenous nivolumab at 3 mg/kg was given to patients every 2 weeks.

The CDR3 is made up of 14 amino acids. Germline V lookup: CDR1 LNHDA, CDR2 SQIVND (reference sequence). Assay used: immunoSEQ multiplex PCR; TCRdb lists only in-frame clones, some missing. The sample comprises some 16,000 clones, 80% to 90% of which are singletons, and approximately 12% rests with the top ten. Time point reported: cycle 4 day 1 (C4D1), after 5 to 7 weeks of nivolumab. Each patient's relapse followed autologous stem cell transplantation, and brentuximab vedotin exposure varied. This clone was observed once. Its antigen is undetermined. One junction end disagrees with the germline gene, perhaps due to a read error. Overall study findings and caveats: Complete responders entered with baseline diversity on par with newly diagnosed patients, the results showed. CD8+ TCR diversity did not rise significantly by C4D1, unlike CD4+. Undefined causes, possibly disease activity or prior therapy, underlie the repertoire differences.

The source of this sequence is a human donor with classical Hodgkin lymphoma. Sequenced material: peripheral blood mononuclear cells (PBMCs), taken before the fourth cycle of nivolumab. The chain links TRBV19 to TRBJ2-1; 11 bases align to TRBD2. Here the CDR3 reads CASNIAGGLGEQFF. CDR3 sequence (DNA): TGTGCCAGTAATATAGCGGGGGGGCTGGGTGAGCAGTTCTTC. Full variable domain (rest looked up from reference TRBV19 and TRBJ2-1): DGGITQSPKYLFRKEGQNVTLSCEQNLNHDAMYWYRQDPGQGLRLIYYSQIVNDFQKGDIAEGYSVSREKKESFPLTVTSAQKNPTAFYLCASNIAGGLGEQFFGPGTRLTVL.